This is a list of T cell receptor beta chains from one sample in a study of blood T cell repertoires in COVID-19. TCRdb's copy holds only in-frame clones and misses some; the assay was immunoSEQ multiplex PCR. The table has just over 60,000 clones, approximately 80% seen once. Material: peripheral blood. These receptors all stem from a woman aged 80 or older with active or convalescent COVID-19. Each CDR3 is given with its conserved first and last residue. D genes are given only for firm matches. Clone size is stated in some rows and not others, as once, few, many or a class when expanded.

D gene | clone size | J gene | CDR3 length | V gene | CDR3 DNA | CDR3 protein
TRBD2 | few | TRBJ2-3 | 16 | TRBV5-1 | TGCGCCAGCAGCTTGGTACTAGCGGGGGGCACAGATACGCAGTATTTT | CASSLVLAGGTDTQYF
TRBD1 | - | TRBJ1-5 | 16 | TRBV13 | TGTGCCAGCAGCTCCCAGGACAGGCGAAGCAATCAGCCCCAGCATTTT | CASSSQDRRSNQPQHF
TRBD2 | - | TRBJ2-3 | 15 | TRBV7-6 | TGTGCCAGCAGCGGTAGCGGGGTTAGCACAGATACGCAGTATTTT | CASSGSGVSTDTQYF
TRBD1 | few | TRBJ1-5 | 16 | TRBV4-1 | TGCGCCAGCAGCCAAGGGGGACAGGGAAACAATCAGCCCCAGCATTTT | CASSQGGQGNNQPQHF
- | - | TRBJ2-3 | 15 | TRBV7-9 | TGTGCCAGCAGCTCCACTAGCTTTAACACAGATACGCAGTATTTT | CASSSTSFNTDTQYF
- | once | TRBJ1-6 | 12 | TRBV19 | TGTGCCAGTGGGGCCCTTAATTCACCCCTCCACTTT | CASGALNSPLHF
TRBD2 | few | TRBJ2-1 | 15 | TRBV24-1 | TGTGCCACCAGTGATAGCGGGGGGGGAAACAATGAGCAGTTCTTC | CATSDSGGGNNEQFF
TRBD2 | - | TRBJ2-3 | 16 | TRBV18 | TGTGCCAGCTCAAGACTAGCGGGGGAAGGAACAGATACGCAGTATTTT | CASSRLAGEGTDTQYF
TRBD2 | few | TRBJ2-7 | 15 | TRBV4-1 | TGCGCCAGCAGCCAAGTAGTCGGGGGGGCCTTCGAGCAGTACTTC | CASSQVVGGAFEQYF
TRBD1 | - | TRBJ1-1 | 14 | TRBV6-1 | TGTGCCAGCAGTGACGGACAGGGAGGGACTGAAGCTTTCTTT | CASSDGQGGTEAFF
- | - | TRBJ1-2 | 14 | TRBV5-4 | TGTGCCAGCAGCTTGGCGCGGGGTTTCGAGGGCTACACCTTC | CASSLARGFEGYTF
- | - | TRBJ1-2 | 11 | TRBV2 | TGTGCCAGAACGGGGTTCTATGGCTACACCTTC | CARTGFYGYTF
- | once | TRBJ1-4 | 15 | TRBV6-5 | TGTGCCAGCAGTTACTCGAGGCGGGAGAATGAAAAACTGTTTTTT | CASSYSRRENEKLFF
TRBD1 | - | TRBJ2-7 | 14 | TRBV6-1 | TGTGCCAGCAGTGAAAGCAGGGGGCTGGGTGAGCAGTACTTC | CASSESRGLGEQYF
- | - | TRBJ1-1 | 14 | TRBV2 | TGTGCCAGCAGTTGGGACACCGGCAGCACTGAAGCTTTCTTT | CASSWDTGSTEAFF
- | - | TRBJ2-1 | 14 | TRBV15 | TGTGCCACCAGCCCCGGGGGACTTACAAATGAGCAGTTCTTC | CATSPGGLTNEQFF
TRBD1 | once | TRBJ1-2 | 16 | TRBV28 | TGTGCCAGCAGTTTCCCCCGTGGACAGGGGAACTATGGCTACACCTTC | CASSFPRGQGNYGYTF
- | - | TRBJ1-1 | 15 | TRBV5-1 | TGCGCCAGCAGCGAATGGGACATCTTGAACACTGAAGCTTTCTTT | CASSEWDILNTEAFF
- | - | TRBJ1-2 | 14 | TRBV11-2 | TGTGCCAGCAGCACCCCCGGGAGGCTCTATGGCTACACCTTC | CASSTPGRLYGYTF
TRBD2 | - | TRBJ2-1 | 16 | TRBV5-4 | TGTGCCAGCAGCTTGTCGGGCGGGAGCTCCTACAATGAGCAGTTCTTC | CASSLSGGSSYNEQFF
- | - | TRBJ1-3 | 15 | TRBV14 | TGTGCCAGCAGCCAAGATCTAATCTCTGGAAACACCATATATTTT | CASSQDLISGNTIYF
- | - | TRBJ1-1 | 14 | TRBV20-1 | TGCAGTGCTAGTACCACAGGGTTAAAGGGTGAAGCTTTCTTT | CSASTTGLKGEAFF
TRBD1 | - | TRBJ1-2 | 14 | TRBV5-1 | TGCGCCAGCAGTCCAGTTACAGGGGACTATGGCTACACCTTC | CASSPVTGDYGYTF
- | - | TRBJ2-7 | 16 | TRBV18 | TGTGCCAGCTCACCTAGCATACGGAGGTCTCGGGACGAGCAGTACTTC | CASSPSIRRSRDEQYF
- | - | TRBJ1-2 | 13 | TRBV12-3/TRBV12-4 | TGTGCCAGCATTAGAGACAGACTCTATGGCTACACCTTC | CASIRDRLYGYTF
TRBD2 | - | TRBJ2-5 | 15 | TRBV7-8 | TGTGCCAGCACGGGGACTAGCGGGTTCCAAGAGACCCAGTACTTC | CASTGTSGFQETQYF
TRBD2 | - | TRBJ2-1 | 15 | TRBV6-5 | TGTGCCAGCAGTTATTCCGGACTAGTAATCAATGAGCAGTTCTTC | CASSYSGLVINEQFF
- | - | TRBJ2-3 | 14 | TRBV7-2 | TGTGCCAGCAGCCCACCCAGGTTCACAGATACGCAGTATTTT | CASSPPRFTDTQYF
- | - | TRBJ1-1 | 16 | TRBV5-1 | TGCGCCAGCAGCTTGGTTTTGGCAGGGATGAACACTGAAGCTTTCTTT | CASSLVLAGMNTEAFF
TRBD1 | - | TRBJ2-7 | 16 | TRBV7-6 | TGTGCCAGCAGCTTCCAAGGGGCAGGGGGTACCTACGAGCAGTACTTC | CASSFQGAGGTYEQYF
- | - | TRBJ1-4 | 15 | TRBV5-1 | TGCGCCAGCAGCTTGCTGGGGGCGCGGGATGAAAAACTGTTTTTT | CASSLLGARDEKLFF
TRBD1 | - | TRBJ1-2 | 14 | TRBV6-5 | TGTGCCAGCAGCCCCGGACAGGGAAACTATGGCTACACCTTC | CASSPGQGNYGYTF
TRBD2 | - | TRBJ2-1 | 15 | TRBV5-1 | TGCGCCAGCAGCTTGTCAGCGGGGGTAAACAATGAGCAGTTCTTC | CASSLSAGVNNEQFF
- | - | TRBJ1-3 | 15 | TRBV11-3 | TGTGCCAGCAGCCTAGCCGACAGGCGGGGAAACACCATATATTTT | CASSLADRRGNTIYF
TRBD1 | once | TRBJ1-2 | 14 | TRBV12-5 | TGTGCTAGTGGTTTGACAGGGGGATTCTATGGCTACACCTTC | CASGLTGGFYGYTF
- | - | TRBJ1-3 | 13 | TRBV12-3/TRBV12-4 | TGTGCCAGCACCCGGGGGTCTGGTGGCACCATATATTTT | CASTRGSGGTIYF
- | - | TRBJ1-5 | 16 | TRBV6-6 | TGTGCCAGCAGTTCCCCGGGGGGATATAGCAATCAGCCCCAGCATTTT | CASSSPGGYSNQPQHF
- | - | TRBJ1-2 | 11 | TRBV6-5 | TGTGCCAGCAGTTACTCGGGAGTGTACACCTTC | CASSYSGVYTF
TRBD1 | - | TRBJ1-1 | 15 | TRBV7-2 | TGTGCCAGCAGCGAGAACAGGGGAGTGGGCACTGAAGCTTTCTTT | CASSENRGVGTEAFF
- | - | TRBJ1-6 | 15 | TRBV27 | TGTGCCAGCAGTTGGGCAGGGTCCAATAATTCACCCCTCCACTTT | CASSWAGSNNSPLHF
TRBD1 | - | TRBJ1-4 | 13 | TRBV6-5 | TGTGCCAGCAGGGACAGGGGGGGCGAAAAACTGTTTTTT | CASRDRGGEKLFF
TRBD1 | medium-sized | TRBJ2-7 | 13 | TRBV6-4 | TGTGCCAGACCGACAGGGGGCTTCTACGAGCAGTACTTC | CARPTGGFYEQYF
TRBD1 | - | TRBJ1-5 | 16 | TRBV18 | TGTGCCAGCTCACCGACAGGGGACAGGAGGAATCAGCCCCAGCATTTT | CASSPTGDRRNQPQHF